By share, the clone carrying this T cell receptor beta chain counts as medium-sized (0.01 to 0.1%). Germline lookup yields CDR1 MNHEY and CDR2 SVGAGI. The CDR3 length is 15 residues. The trim removed 2 bases at V and 2 bases at J, leaving 6 bases unmatched. This sample is part of a study of CXCR3 chemokines and chemotherapy response in bladder cancer. TCRdb re-called the PCR reads through MiXCR, storing one row per CDR3 protein. The sample includes around 5,000 distinct CDR3 sequences, 14% of them seen just once. The chain joins TRBV6-5 to TRBJ2-7, with 7 bases fitting TRBD1. The TCR comes from a human donor with bladder cancer that responded to neoadjuvant chemotherapy. Sampling took place from a patient whose treatment included neoadjuvant chemotherapy. The CDR3 DNA sequence: TGTGCCAGCAGTTACATGAGACAGGGTCCCTACGAGCAGTACTTC. Its translation is CASSYMRQGPYEQYF.